This is a list of T cell receptor beta chains from one sample in a study of CD8+CD57+ T cells in acquired aplastic anemia. TCRdb analysed the reads with MiXCR anew, one entry per CDR3 protein. In the table there are under 200,000 distinct CDR3 sequences, less than 60% of which are singletons. Specimen: sorted CD4+, CD8+, or CD8+CD57+ T cells (not recorded which) from PBMCs. These TCRs come from a human donor with aplastic anemia. CDR3s include the opening cysteine and the closing phenylalanine or tryptophan. A D gene is named only where the DNA matches it firmly. For some rows the clone size is stated as once, few or many, or as a class when expanded; others skip it.

D	size	V	J	DNA	CDR3
-	once	TRBV19	TRBJ2-3	TGTGCCAGTAGGGGGCCCGGGACGACTAGCACAGATACGCAGTATTTT	CASRGPGTTSTDTQYF
TRBD1	few	TRBV19	TRBJ2-2	TGTGCCAGTAGGGAGCAGGGGGTCGGGGCCGGGGAGCTGTTTTTT	CASREQGVGAGELFF
TRBD1	-	TRBV2	TRBJ1-5	TGTGCCAGCAGTGAGGGACAGATTAGCAATCAGCCCCAGCATTTT	CASSEGQISNQPQHF
-	-	TRBV10-2	TRBJ2-7	TGCGCCAGCAGTGGGGGGGCTACCTACGAGCAGTACTTC	CASSGGATYEQYF
TRBD2	many	TRBV6-1	TRBJ2-3	TGTGCCAGCACATTAGTAGCGGGAGGGCCGGATACGCAGTATTTT	CASTLVAGGPDTQYF
-	-	TRBV4-3	TRBJ1-2	TGCGCCAGCAGCCACCTCTTAGAAGAGGGAACGAACTATGGCTACACCTTC	CASSHLLEEGTNYGYTF
-	-	TRBV25-1	TRBJ1-6	TGTGCCAGCAGTGAATCGGACGGGGGCTATTCACCCCTCCACTTT	CASSESDGGYSPLHF
-	-	TRBV6-6	TRBJ2-5	TGTGCCAGCAGTTGGGGGGGCCCGGAGACCCAGTACTTC	CASSWGGPETQYF
-	many	TRBV11-1	TRBJ2-2	TGTGCCACCCAGAAACAGACACTAGCTTTGAACACCGGGGAGCTGTTTTTT	CATQKQTLALNTGELFF
TRBD2	-	TRBV20-1	TRBJ2-7	TGCAGTTCCGCTAGCGGGAGCTACGAGCAGTACTTC	CSSASGSYEQYF
TRBD2	-	TRBV5-4	TRBJ2-1	TGTGCCAGCAGCTCGACTAGCGGGGGTTACAATGAGCAGTTCTTC	CASSSTSGGYNEQFF
TRBD2	-	TRBV7-8	TRBJ2-1	TGTGCCAGCAGCTTAGCCCGGGCGGGGGGGATTGCGTCCTACAATGAGCAGTTCTTC	CASSLARAGGIASYNEQFF
-	-	TRBV20-1	TRBJ1-2	TGCAGTGCTACAACCCCTTCGACAGGAACTACCGGCTACACCTTC	CSATTPSTGTTGYTF
TRBD2	many	TRBV2	TRBJ2-1	TGTGCCTCAAGTCCCCACCTGGGGGGAGGGGATGAGCAGTTCTTC	CASSPHLGGGDEQFF
TRBD2	few	TRBV20-1	TRBJ2-1	TGCAGTCCAACCTTAGCGGGAGTCAATGAGCAGTTCTTC	CSPTLAGVNEQFF
TRBD2	many	TRBV10-3	TRBJ2-1	TGTGCCATCAGTGCCGAGCGGGATGCTAATGAGCAGTTCTTC	CAISAERDANEQFF
-	many	TRBV19	TRBJ2-1	TGTGCCAGTACCATAGCGGACCTCTCCTACAATGAGCAGTTCTTC	CASTIADLSYNEQFF
-	-	TRBV24-1	TRBJ1-5	TGTGCCACAAGACAATACGGCAATCAGCCCCAGCATTTT	CATRQYGNQPQHF
TRBD1	-	TRBV7-2	TRBJ2-7	TGTGCCAGCAGCCCGCGGACAGGGTACTCCTACGAGCAGTACTTC	CASSPRTGYSYEQYF
TRBD1	many	TRBV7-6	TRBJ1-2	TGTGCCAGCAGCGAGGGACAGGGGAATGGCTACACCTTC	CASSEGQGNGYTF
TRBD2	-	TRBV19	TRBJ2-1	TGTGCCAGTAGTATATCAGGACTAGCGGGCTACAATGAGCAGTTCTTC	CASSISGLAGYNEQFF
-	-	TRBV9	TRBJ1-1	TGTGCCAGCAGCTTAATAGGGGCGAACACTGAAGCTTTCTTT	CASSLIGANTEAFF